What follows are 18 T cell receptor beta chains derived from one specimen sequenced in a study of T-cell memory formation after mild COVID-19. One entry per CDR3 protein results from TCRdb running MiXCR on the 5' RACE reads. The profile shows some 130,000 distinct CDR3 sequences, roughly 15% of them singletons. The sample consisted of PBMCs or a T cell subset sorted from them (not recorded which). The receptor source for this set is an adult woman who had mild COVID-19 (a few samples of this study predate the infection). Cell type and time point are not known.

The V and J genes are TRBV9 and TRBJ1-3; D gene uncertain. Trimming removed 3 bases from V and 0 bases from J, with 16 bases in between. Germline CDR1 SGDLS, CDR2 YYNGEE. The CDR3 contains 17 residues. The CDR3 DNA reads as TGTGCCAGCAGCGCCGGTCTGAGCGATGACTCTGGAAACACCATATATTTT. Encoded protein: CASSAGLSDDSGNTIYF.

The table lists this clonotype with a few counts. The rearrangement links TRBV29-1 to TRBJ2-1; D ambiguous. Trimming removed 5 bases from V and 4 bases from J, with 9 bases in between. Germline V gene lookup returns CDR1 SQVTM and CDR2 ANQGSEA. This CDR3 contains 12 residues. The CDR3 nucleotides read TGCAGCGTTCTCGACGAGTACAATGAGCAGTTCTTC. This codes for CSVLDEYNEQFF.

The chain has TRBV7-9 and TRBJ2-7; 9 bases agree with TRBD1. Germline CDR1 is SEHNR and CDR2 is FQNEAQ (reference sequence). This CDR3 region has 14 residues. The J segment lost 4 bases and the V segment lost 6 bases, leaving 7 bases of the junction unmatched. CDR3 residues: CASSTGTGNYEQYF. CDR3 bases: TGTGCCAGCAGTACCGGGACAGGGAATTACGAGCAGTACTTC.

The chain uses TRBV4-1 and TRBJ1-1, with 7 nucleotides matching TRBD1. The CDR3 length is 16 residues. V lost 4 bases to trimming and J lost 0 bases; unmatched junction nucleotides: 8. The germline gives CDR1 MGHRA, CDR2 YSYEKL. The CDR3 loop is CASSLYPTGLNTEAFF. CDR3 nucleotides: TGCGCCAGCAGCCTTTATCCGACAGGGTTGAACACTGAAGCTTTCTTT.

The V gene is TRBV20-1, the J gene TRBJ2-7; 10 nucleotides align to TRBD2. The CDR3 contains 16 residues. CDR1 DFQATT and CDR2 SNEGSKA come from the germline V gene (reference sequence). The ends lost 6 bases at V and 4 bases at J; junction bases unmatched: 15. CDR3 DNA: TGCAGTGCGCCCCGGGGAAGCGGGGGGGGAAAGTACGAGCAGTACTTC. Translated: CSAPRGSGGGKYEQYF.

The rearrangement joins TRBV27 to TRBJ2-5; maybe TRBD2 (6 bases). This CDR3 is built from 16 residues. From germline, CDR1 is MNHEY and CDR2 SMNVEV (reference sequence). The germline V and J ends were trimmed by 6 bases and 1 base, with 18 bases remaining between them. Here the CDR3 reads CASSPSERAAQETQYF. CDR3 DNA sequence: TGTGCCAGCAGCCCGTCTGAGCGGGCCGCCCAAGAGACCCAGTACTTC.

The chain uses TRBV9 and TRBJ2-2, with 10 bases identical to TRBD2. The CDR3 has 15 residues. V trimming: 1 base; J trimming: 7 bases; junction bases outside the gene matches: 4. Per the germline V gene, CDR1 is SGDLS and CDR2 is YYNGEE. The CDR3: CASSVPSGSYGELFF. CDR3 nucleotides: TGTGCCAGCAGCGTACCTAGCGGGAGTTACGGGGAGCTGTTTTTT. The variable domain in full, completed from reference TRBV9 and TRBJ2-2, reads DSGVTQTPKHLITATGQRVTLRCSPRSGDLSVYWYQQSLDQGLQFLIQYYNGEERAKGNILERFSAQQFPDLHSELNLSSLELGDSALYFCASSVPSGSYGELFFGEGSRLTVL.

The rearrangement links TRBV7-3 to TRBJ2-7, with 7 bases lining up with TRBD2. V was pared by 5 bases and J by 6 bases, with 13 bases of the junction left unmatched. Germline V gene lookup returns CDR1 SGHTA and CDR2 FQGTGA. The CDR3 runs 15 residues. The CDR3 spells CASSLNGLDPTEQYF. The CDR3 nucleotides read TGTGCCAGCAGCCTTAACGGACTAGATCCTACCGAGCAGTACTTC.

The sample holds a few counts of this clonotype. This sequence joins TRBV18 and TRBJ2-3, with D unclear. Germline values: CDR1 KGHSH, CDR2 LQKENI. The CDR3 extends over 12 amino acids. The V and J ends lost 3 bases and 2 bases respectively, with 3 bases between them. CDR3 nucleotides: TGTGCCAGCTCACCTGCCACAGATACGCAGTATTTT. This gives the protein CASSPATDTQYF.

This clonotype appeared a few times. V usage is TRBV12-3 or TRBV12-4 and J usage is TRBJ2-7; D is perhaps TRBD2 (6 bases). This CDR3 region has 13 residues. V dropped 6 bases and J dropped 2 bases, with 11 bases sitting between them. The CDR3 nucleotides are TGTGCCAGCAGGGAGGGGCGAACCTACGAGCAGTACTTC. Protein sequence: CASREGRTYEQYF.

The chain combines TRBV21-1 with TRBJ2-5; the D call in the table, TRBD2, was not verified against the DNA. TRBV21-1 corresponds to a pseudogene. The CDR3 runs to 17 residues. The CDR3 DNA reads TGTGCCAGCAGCAAAGGTTGCCTAGCGGGAGACCGGGAGACCCAGTACTTC. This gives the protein CASSKGCLAGDRETQYF.

CDR3 region: CSAIKIEVAPPTQYF. CDR3 DNA sequence: TGCAGTGCTATAAAGATCGAGGTAGCGCCCCCGACCCAGTACTTC. The rearrangement joins TRBV20-1 to TRBJ2-5, with a weak D call TRBD2 (5 bases). CDR3 size: 15 residues. Germline lookup yields CDR1 DFQATT and CDR2 SNEGSKA (reference sequence). V lost 4 bases to trimming and J lost 7 bases, with 22 bases between them.

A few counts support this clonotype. DNA of the CDR3: TGCGCCAGCAGCCAAGAGGTAGCGGGAGGGCCGGATACGCAGTATTTT. It is translated as CASSQEVAGGPDTQYF. This sequence joins TRBV4-3 and TRBJ2-3, with 11 nucleotides matching TRBD2. The junction had 5 bases not matched to a gene; V was cut back by 0 bases and J by 6 bases. Germline assignment: CDR1 LGHNA and CDR2 YSLEER. The CDR3 length is 16 residues.

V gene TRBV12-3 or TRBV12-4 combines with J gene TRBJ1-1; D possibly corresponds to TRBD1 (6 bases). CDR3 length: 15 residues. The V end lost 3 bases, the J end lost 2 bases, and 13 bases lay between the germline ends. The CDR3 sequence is CASSFFPRGNTEAFF. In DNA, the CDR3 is TGTGCCAGCAGTTTTTTCCCCAGGGGAAACACTGAAGCTTTCTTT.

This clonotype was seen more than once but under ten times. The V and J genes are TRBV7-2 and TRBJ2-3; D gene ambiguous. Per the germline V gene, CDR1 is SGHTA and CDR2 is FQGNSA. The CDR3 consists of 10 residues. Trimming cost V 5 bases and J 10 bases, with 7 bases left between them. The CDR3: CASSGQAQYF. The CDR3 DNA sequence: TGTGCCAGCAGCGGCCAAGCGCAGTATTTT.

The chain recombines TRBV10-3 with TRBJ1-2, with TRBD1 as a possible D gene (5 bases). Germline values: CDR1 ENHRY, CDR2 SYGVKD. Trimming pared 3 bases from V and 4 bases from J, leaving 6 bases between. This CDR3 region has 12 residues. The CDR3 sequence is CAISDQGYGYTF. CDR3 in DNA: TGTGCCATCAGTGACCAGGGCTATGGCTACACCTTC.

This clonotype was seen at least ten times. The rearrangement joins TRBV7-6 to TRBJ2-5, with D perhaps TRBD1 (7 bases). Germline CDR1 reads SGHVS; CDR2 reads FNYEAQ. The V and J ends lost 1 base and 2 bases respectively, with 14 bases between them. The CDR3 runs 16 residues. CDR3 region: CASSLDGGTVQETQYF. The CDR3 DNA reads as TGTGCCAGCAGCTTAGACGGAGGGACAGTACAAGAGACCCAGTACTTC.

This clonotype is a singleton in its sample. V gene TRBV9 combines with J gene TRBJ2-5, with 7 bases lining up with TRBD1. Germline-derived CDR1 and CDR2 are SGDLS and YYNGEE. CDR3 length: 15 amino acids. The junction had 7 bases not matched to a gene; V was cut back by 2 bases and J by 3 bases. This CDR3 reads CASSVDGTEEETQYF. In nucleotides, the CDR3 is TGTGCCAGCAGCGTCGACGGGACAGAAGAAGAGACCCAGTACTTC.